This T cell receptor (beta chain) was documented in a study of vaccination effects on CD4 cells after COVID-19. The study's findings and limits: Researchers report that only 1 of 255 vaccine-induced clones in healthy vaccinees cross-reacted with common cold coronaviruses. Few convalescent patients were studied, and early post-infection samples were lacking.

Expansion with viral peptide pools was applied to antigen-specific CD4+ T cells by the ViraFEST assay prior to sequencing. On day 10 of culture, CD4+ T cells were separated out. Participants completed two doses of the BNT162b2 or mRNA-1273 vaccine. Each vaccine recipient was nucleocapsid antibody negative and had no prior SARS-CoV-2 infection. After 1.5 million to 2 million PBMC were placed in each well, they were cultured with 10 IU/ml IL-2 and 8 to 10 ug/ml peptides. The protocol was immunoSEQ multiplex PCR, while the TCRdb copy is restricted to in-frame clones and leaves out a portion. The data show about 80,000 clones, with around four fifths seen just once and 1.1% held by the top ten. Details on this clone: Antigen unknown.

This TCR was recovered from a human donor who received a COVID-19 vaccine. The input for sequencing was CD4+ T cells from PBMCs cultured with HCoV-OC43 spike peptides, taken after COVID-19 vaccination. Subset noted: HCoV-OC43 spike overlapping peptide pool stimulation.

The CDR3 DNA reads as TGTGCCAGCAGCTCCTTGATTGGAGAGACCCAGTACTTC. Its translation: CASSSLIGETQYF. The chain carries TRBV11-2 and TRBJ2-5; no definite D call. Per germline, CDR1 SGHAT and CDR2 FQNNGV. The V gene lost 4 bases and the J gene lost 4 bases, with 10 bases spanning the gap. This CDR3 is 13 amino acids long. Drawing the rest from reference TRBV11-2 and TRBJ2-5, the complete variable domain is EAGVAQSPRYKIIEKRQSVAFWCNPISGHATLYWYQQILGQGPKLLIQFQNNGVVDDSQLPKDRFSAERLKGVDSTLKIQPAKLEDSAVYLCASSSLIGETQYFGPGTRLLVL.